These T cell receptor beta chains were read from a single sample in a study of blood T cells in healthy people across ages. TCRdb re-called the 5' RACE reads through MiXCR, storing one row per CDR3 protein. The data hold 1,800,000 or so distinct CDR3 sequences, with approximately 40% observed a single time. Sample: blood. The receptors come from a human donor in good health. Both conserved end residues are part of each CDR3. D genes are given only for firm matches. The size field is filled for only some rows; it gives once, few, many or a size class.

>TRBV7-2|TRBJ2-3|few|-
CASGEVTDTQYF
TGTGCCAGCGGCGAGGTGACAGATACGCAGTATTTT
>TRBV11-2|TRBJ1-2|few|-
CASSPTALGDGYTF
TGTGCCAGCAGCCCTACAGCGTTGGGAGATGGCTACACCTTC
>TRBV6-2/TRBV6-3|TRBJ1-6|-|-
CASSSRQTNSPLHF
TGTGCCAGCAGTTCGAGACAGACCAATTCACCCCTCCACTTT
>TRBV2|TRBJ1-1|-|TRBD1
CASGNRQGYNTEAFF
TGTGCCAGCGGCAACAGACAGGGCTATAACACTGAAGCTTTCTTT
>TRBV7-8|TRBJ1-2|few|-
CASSLEGLGVSWEGYTF
TGTGCCAGCAGCTTAGAGGGGTTGGGGGTCTCCTGGGAAGGCTACACCTTC
>TRBV4-2|TRBJ1-2|-|-
CASSQERGQRGYTF
TGTGCCAGCAGTCAAGAGCGGGGGCAGCGGGGCTACACCTTC
>TRBV6-1|TRBJ2-7|-|-
CASRYRRGTDYEQYF
TGTGCCAGCAGGTACCGTCGCGGGACGGACTACGAGCAGTACTTC
>TRBV29-1|TRBJ1-1|few|TRBD1
CSVKKQGAYDTEAFF
TGCAGCGTCAAAAAACAGGGGGCTTACGACACTGAAGCTTTCTTT
>TRBV6-2/TRBV6-3|TRBJ2-1|-|TRBD1
CAGSLSGTGGYNEQFF
TGTGCCGGCAGTCTCTCTGGGACAGGGGGTTACAATGAGCAGTTCTTC
>TRBV7-9|TRBJ2-7|-|-
CASSLGLSREQYF
TGTGCCAGCAGCTTAGGCCTAAGCAGGGAGCAGTACTTC
>TRBV6-2/TRBV6-3|TRBJ2-7|-|-
CASRGIRGSYEQYF
TGTGCCAGCAGGGGGATCAGGGGCTCCTACGAGCAGTACTTC
>TRBV18|TRBJ2-7|few|-
CASSPVSAEQYF
TGTGCCAGCTCACCAGTCTCGGCCGAGCAGTACTTC
>TRBV6-5|TRBJ1-2|-|-
CASSTPNSGGYTF
TGTGCCAGCAGTACGCCGAACAGTGGCGGCTACACCTTC
>TRBV5-1|TRBJ1-2|-|TRBD1
CASRTGLTYGYTF
TGCGCCAGCCGGACAGGCCTCACCTATGGCTACACCTTC
>TRBV3-1|TRBJ1-6|-|-
CASSQGTGEPLHF
TGTGCCAGCAGCCAAGGGACCGGAGAACCCCTCCACTTT
>TRBV27|TRBJ2-7|-|-
CASSLLSGTTNEQYF
TGTGCCAGCAGTTTATTATCCGGAACTACCAACGAGCAGTACTTC
>TRBV20-1|TRBJ1-1|few|-
CSARAQIGDGREAFF
TGCAGTGCTAGAGCCCAAATTGGGGACGGACGTGAAGCTTTCTTT
>TRBV7-3|TRBJ2-1|-|TRBD2
CASSLRAGGPVNEQFF
TGTGCCAGCAGCTTAAGGGCGGGGGGGCCGGTGAATGAGCAGTTCTTC
>TRBV27|TRBJ1-5|-|-
CASRVPWKGLRYSNQPQHF
TGTGCCAGCAGGGTCCCCTGGAAGGGCCTCCGTTATAGCAATCAGCCCCAGCATTTT
>TRBV9|TRBJ2-7|few|-
CASSVGDTSYEQYF
TGTGCCAGCAGCGTAGGGGACACCTCCTACGAGCAGTACTTC
>TRBV7-8|TRBJ2-3|-|TRBD1
CASSPWTGGNADTQYF
TGTGCCAGCAGCCCCTGGACAGGGGGCAACGCAGATACGCAGTATTTT
>TRBV20-1|TRBJ1-5|-|-
CSARTVSGQPQHF
TGCAGTGCCAGGACAGTGTCCGGTCAGCCCCAGCATTTT
>TRBV20-1|TRBJ1-1|-|-
CRDIPAYPEAFF
TGCAGGGATATTCCAGCTTATCCTGAAGCTTTCTTT
>TRBV11-1|TRBJ2-7|-|-
CASSPSIAEQYF
TGTGCCAGCAGCCCCTCAATCGCCGAGCAGTACTTC
>TRBV6-5|TRBJ2-3|-|-
CASSLRGDGDTQYF
TGTGCCAGCAGTTTGCGGGGCGATGGGGATACGCAGTATTTT
>TRBV12-5|TRBJ2-3|few|-
CASGFGAEDLDDTQYF
TGTGCTAGTGGTTTTGGGGCGGAAGATTTGGACGATACGCAGTATTTT
>TRBV28|TRBJ2-5|-|-
CASSLVADVGETQYF
TGTGCCAGCAGTTTGGTGGCTGACGTGGGGGAGACCCAGTACTTC
>TRBV6-5|TRBJ1-2|few|-
CASSYGTGGGSYGYTF
TGTGCCAGCAGTTACGGGACCGGGGGCGGCAGCTATGGCTACACCTTC
>TRBV28|TRBJ2-1|-|-
CASSPRARWQFF
TGTGCCAGCAGCCCTAGGGCAAGATGGCAGTTCTTC
>TRBV27|TRBJ2-5|-|-
CASSFGYSKETQYF
TGTGCCAGCAGTTTTGGGTACAGCAAAGAGACCCAGTACTTC
>TRBV4-1|TRBJ2-1|few|TRBD1
CASSQMDRAENEQFF
TGCGCCAGCAGCCAGATGGACAGGGCTGAGAATGAGCAGTTCTTC
>TRBV12-3/TRBV12-4|TRBJ2-5|many|-
CASSLVLGYRQETQYF
TGTGCCAGCAGTTTAGTACTTGGGTATCGGCAAGAGACCCAGTACTTC
>TRBV5-4|TRBJ2-6|-|-
CASSFRILSGANVPTF
TGCGCCAGCAGCTTCCGTATACTCTCTGGGGCCAACGTCCCGACTTTT
>TRBV5-1|TRBJ1-2|-|-
CASSSRSDGYTF
TGCGCCAGCAGCTCACGGAGTGATGGCTACACCTTC
>TRBV29-1|TRBJ2-5|-|TRBD2
CSVALSGGLETQYF
TGCAGCGTTGCGCTTAGCGGGGGGTTAGAGACCCAGTACTTC
>TRBV20-1|TRBJ2-4|-|-
CSARVHPSSWSNIQYF
TGCAGTGCTAGGGTCCACCCCTCTAGTTGGTCTAACATTCAGTACTTC
>TRBV12-3/TRBV12-4|TRBJ2-1|-|TRBD2
CASSLATGLGSREQFF
TGTGCCAGCAGTTTAGCTACGGGACTAGGATCCCGTGAGCAGTTCTTC
>TRBV29-1|TRBJ1-5|-|-
CSVAFSNQPQHF
TGCAGCGTTGCATTTAGCAATCAGCCCCAGCATTTT